This is a list of T cell receptor beta chains from one sample in a study of T cell changes during pregnancy in multiple sclerosis. The table came from immunoSEQ multiplex PCR; TCRdb's copy has only in-frame clones and leaves some out. The sample contains around 21,000 clones, 88% of which appear only once. The sequences come from CD8+ T cells from peripheral blood mononuclear cells, collected in the third trimester of pregnancy. These receptors all come from a female donor in good health, enrolled as a control in a pregnancy study. Both conserved end residues are trimmed from each CDR3. Size is stated for part of the rows, as once, few or many counts, or as a class when the clone is expanded.

>few|TRBV4-3
ASSQGLAGSYEQY
>NA|TRBV7-9
ASGRLAGFDEQF
>NA|TRBV28
ASSLSVVRYNEQF
>NA|TRBV19
ASSFTSDNEQF
>NA|TRBV11-2
ASSLGQGAITSEAF
>NA|TRBV11-2
ASSPGTYLGYT
>NA|TRBV19
ASSWALTQTEAF
>NA|TRBV27
ASSPGSRLGYT
>NA|TRBV7-9
ASSLPGRETIYGYT
>NA|TRBV4-3
ASSHGDSTYEQY
>NA|TRBV6-5
ASSYAGGQKQF
>NA|TRBV7-9
ASRGGQETQY
>NA|TRBV11-2
ASRGAASYTEAF
>NA|TRBV5-4
ASSLGPPYNEQF
>NA|TRBV6-4
ASSGTSGTSDTQY
>NA|TRBV19
ASSTILGGVGNTEAF
>NA|TRBV9
ASSVGGNSNQPQH
>NA|TRBV19
ASSIGVNTEAF
>NA|TRBV19
ASSLMVATNEKLF
>NA|TRBV15
ATGLKGRWDEQY
>NA|TRBV6-6
ASSYFLSGSPYEQY
>NA|TRBV7-9
ASSLRGGETQY
>once|TRBV7-3
ASSLGTSGLAETQY
>NA|TRBV7-9
ASSLTGASGANVLT